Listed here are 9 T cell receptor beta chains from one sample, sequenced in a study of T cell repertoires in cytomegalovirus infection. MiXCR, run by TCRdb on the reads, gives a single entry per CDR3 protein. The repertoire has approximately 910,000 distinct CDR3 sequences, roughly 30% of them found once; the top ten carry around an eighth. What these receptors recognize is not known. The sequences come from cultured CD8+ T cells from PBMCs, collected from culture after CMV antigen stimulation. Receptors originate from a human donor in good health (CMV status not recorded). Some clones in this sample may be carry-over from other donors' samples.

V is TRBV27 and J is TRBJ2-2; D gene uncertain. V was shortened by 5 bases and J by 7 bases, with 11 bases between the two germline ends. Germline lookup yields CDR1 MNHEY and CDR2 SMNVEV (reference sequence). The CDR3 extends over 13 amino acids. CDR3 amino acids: CASSIGGLGELFF. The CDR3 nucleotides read TGTGCCAGCAGTATAGGTGGGCTCGGGGAGCTGTTTTTT.

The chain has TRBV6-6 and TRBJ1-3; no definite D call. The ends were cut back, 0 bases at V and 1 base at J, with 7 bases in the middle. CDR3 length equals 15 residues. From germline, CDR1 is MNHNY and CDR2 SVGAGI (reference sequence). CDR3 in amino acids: CASSYSETSGNTIYF. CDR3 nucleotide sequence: TGTGCCAGCAGTTACTCCGAGACATCTGGAAACACCATATATTTT.

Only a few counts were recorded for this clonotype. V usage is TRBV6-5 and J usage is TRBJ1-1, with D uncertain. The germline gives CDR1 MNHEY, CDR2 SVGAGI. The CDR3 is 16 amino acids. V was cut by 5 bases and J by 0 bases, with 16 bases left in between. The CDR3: CASSPSGLGMNTEAFF. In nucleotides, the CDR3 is TGTGCCAGCAGTCCAAGCGGGTTAGGAATGAACACTGAAGCTTTCTTT.

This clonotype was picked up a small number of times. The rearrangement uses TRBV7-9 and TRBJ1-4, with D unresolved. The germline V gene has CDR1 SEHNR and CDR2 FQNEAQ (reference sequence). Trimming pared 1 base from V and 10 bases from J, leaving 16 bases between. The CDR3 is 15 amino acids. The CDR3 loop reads CASSLESPSSGKLFF. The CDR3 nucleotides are TGTGCCAGCAGCTTAGAGTCCCCATCCTCCGGAAAACTGTTTTTT.

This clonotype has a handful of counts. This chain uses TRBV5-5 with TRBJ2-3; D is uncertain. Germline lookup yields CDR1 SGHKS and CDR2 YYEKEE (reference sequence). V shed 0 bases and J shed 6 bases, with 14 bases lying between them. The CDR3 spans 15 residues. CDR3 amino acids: CASSLGQSSVDTQYF. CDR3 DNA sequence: TGTGCCAGCAGCTTGGGCCAATCGTCGGTCGATACGCAGTATTTT.

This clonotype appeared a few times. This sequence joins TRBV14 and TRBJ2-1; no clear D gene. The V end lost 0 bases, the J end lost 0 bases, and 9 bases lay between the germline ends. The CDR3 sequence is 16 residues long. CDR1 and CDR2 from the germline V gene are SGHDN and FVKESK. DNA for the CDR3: TGTGCCAGCAGCCAAGATACGGGTAGCTCCTACAATGAGCAGTTCTTC. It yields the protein CASSQDTGSSYNEQFF.

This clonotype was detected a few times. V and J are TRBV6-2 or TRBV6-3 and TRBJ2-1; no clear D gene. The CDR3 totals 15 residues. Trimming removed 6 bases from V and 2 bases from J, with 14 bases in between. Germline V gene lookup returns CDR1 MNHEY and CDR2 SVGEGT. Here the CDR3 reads CASSPKEGPYNEQFF. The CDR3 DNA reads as TGTGCCAGCAGCCCTAAAGAAGGGCCCTACAATGAGCAGTTCTTC.

The CDR3 DNA sequence: TGTGCCAGCAGCGGAGGGACAGGGACACCATACAATGAGCAGTTCTTC. Its protein product is CASSGGTGTPYNEQFF. The gene calls are TRBV9 and TRBJ2-1, with 9 positions matching TRBD1. The V gene end was trimmed by 3 bases and the J gene end by 4 bases; junction bases not matched to a gene: 8. The CDR3 contains 16 residues. Germline V gene lookup returns CDR1 SGDLS and CDR2 YYNGEE.

CDR3 DNA sequence: TGTGCCAGCAGTTTTGGCGTCAGGGGGCTTGATGGCTACACCTTC. Amino acids: CASSFGVRGLDGYTF. The chain is built from TRBV28 and TRBJ1-2, with 8 bases that match TRBD1. Germline CDR1 is MDHEN and CDR2 is SYDVKM. CDR3 length equals 15 residues. V lost 3 bases and J lost 6; bases outside the gene matches: 9.